The next 19 T cell receptor beta chains were all read from a single sample in a study of cytomegalovirus exposure and HLA in healthy donors. 60 Vbeta and 13 Jbeta primers were used in PCR. Method: immunoSEQ multiplex PCR; TCRdb's copy keeps in-frame clones and lacks some. The sample includes tens of thousands of clones. The material sequenced was PBMCs. All receptors derive from a female donor in good health and CMV-seropositive.

The chain has TRBV5-5 and TRBJ2-2; D might be TRBD2 (5 bases). V lost 4 bases and J 0 bases, leaving 7 bases between the germline ends. The CDR3 has 14 amino acids. Germline CDR1 SGHKS, CDR2 YYEKEE (reference sequence). CDR3 loop: CASSRLSNTGELFF. The CDR3 DNA sequence: TGTGCCAGCAGCCGACTATCGAACACCGGGGAGCTGTTTTTT.

The chain joins TRBV4-3 to TRBJ2-1; maybe TRBD2 (7 bases). Trimming took 0 bases from V and 10 from J, leaving 19 bases between them. This CDR3 spans 16 amino acids. Germline V CDR1 and CDR2: LGHNA, YSLEER. The CDR3 coding sequence is TGCGCCAGCAGCCAAGATCCAACGGGGGGCCCCTGGGAGCAGTTCTTC. Its translation: CASSQDPTGGPWEQFF.

The chain combines TRBV5-1 with TRBJ2-2; 7 nucleotides match TRBD1. From germline, CDR1 is SGHRS and CDR2 YFSETQ. This CDR3 region has 16 residues. Germline trimming cut 4 bases from V and 0 bases from J; bases unmatched to any gene: 6. The CDR3 region is CASSTGQIANTGELFF. CDR3 DNA sequence: TGCGCCAGCAGCACGGGACAGATCGCGAACACCGGGGAGCTGTTTTTT.

As for this clone: Other DNA sequences in the sample encode the same CDR3. This chain connects TRBV6-5 to TRBJ2-1; weak D call: TRBD2 (7 bases). Germline V lookup: CDR1 MNHEY, CDR2 SVGAGI. The CDR3 is 14 residues long. Trimming shortened V by 3 bases and J by 7 bases, and 13 bases separated the two germline ends. CDR3 bases: TGTGCCAGCAGTTATTGGCGGGGGACAAATGAGCAGTTCTTC. This gives the protein CASSYWRGTNEQFF.

The chain recombines TRBV18 with TRBJ2-5; TRBD2 is a possible D gene (6 bases). The ends were cut back, 2 bases at V and 5 bases at J, with 15 bases in the middle. The CDR3 runs 15 residues. CDR1 and CDR2 from the germline V gene are KGHSH and LQKENI. CDR3 sequence: CASSPFVNSGETQYF. CDR3 coding DNA: TGTGCCAGCTCACCATTCGTGAACAGCGGGGAGACCCAGTACTTC.

The chain has TRBV18 and TRBJ2-3, with D unclear. The V and J ends lost 6 bases and 3 bases respectively, with 13 bases between them. CDR1 KGHSH and CDR2 LQKENI come from the germline V gene. The CDR3 has 14 residues. The CDR3 sequence: CASSGGGGTDTQYF. In DNA form, the CDR3 reads TGTGCCAGCTCTGGCGGCGGTGGGACAGATACGCAGTATTTT.

V gene TRBV6-6 combines with J gene TRBJ1-5; D unclear. Trimming removed 2 bases from V and 6 bases from J, with 11 bases in between. Germline values: CDR1 MNHNY, CDR2 SVGAGI (reference sequence). The CDR3 extends over 14 amino acids. CDR3 nucleotide sequence: TGTGCCAGCAGTTACGACTTTCGGGGTCAGCCCCAGCATTTT. Encoded protein: CASSYDFRGQPQHF.

The CDR3 coding sequence is TGTGCCAGCTCACCAAAGACAGGCGGGTCCGAGCAGTACTTC. It specifies CASSPKTGGSEQYF. The V call is TRBV18, the J call TRBJ2-7, with a possible D match to TRBD1 (6 bases). V dropped 2 bases and J dropped 6 bases, with 14 bases sitting between them. Germline CDR1 KGHSH, CDR2 LQKENI. The CDR3 sequence is 14 residues long.

The V gene is TRBV27, the J gene TRBJ1-2, with D possibly matching TRBD1 (6 bases). The V end lost 6 bases, the J end lost 4 bases, and 15 bases lay between the germline ends. Germline-derived CDR1 and CDR2 are MNHEY and SMNVEV (reference sequence). The CDR3 is 14 amino acids. The CDR3 is CASSRQGQSYGYTF. The CDR3 bases are TGTGCCAGCAGCCGCCAAGGACAGAGCTATGGCTACACCTTC.

The chain is built from TRBV19 and TRBJ1-6; 11 bases fit TRBD1. The CDR3 contains 15 residues. Germline V gene sequence: CDR1 LNHDA, CDR2 SQIVND (reference sequence). Losses at the gene ends were 10 bases for V and 8 bases for J; bases not matched to a gene: 10. The CDR3 nucleotides are TGTGCCACGAAGACCGGGACAGGGGGTGATTCACCCCTCCACTTT. Amino acids: CATKTGTGGDSPLHF.

The chain uses TRBV4-2 and TRBJ2-7; 14 bases line up with TRBD2. The CDR3 consists of 20 residues. With V trimmed by 0 bases and J by 7 bases, 17 bases remained unmatched. The germline V gene has CDR1 LGHNA and CDR2 YNFKEQ. As DNA, the CDR3 is TGTGCCAGCAGCCAAGATGGACTAGCGGGAGGCCAGGGGGATGGTTGGGAGCAGTACTTC. Protein product: CASSQDGLAGGQGDGWEQYF.

This chain links TRBV6-6 with TRBJ2-1, with a weak D call TRBD2 (6 bases). The CDR3 is 15 residues long. The germline V gene has CDR1 MNHNY and CDR2 SVGAGI (reference sequence). V lost 2 bases and J 5 bases, leaving 13 bases between the germline ends. CDR3 sequence: CASSYGQGLDNEQFF. DNA for the CDR3: TGTGCCAGCAGTTACGGCCAGGGACTCGACAATGAGCAGTTCTTC.

The chain couples TRBV5-1 to TRBJ1-1; TRBD1 is a possible D gene (6 bases). This CDR3 contains 14 residues. Trimming left V 0 bases short and J 1 base short, with 7 bases between. Germline CDR1 reads SGHRS; CDR2 reads YFSETQ. The CDR3 reads CASSLVTGNTEAFF. The CDR3 DNA reads TGCGCCAGCAGCTTGGTGACAGGGAACACTGAAGCTTTCTTT.

CDR3: CASSYRGHQSETQYF. In DNA form, the CDR3 reads TGTGCCAGCAGCTACCGGGGACACCAATCGGAGACCCAGTACTTC. The chain couples TRBV5-6 to TRBJ2-5; a weak D match, TRBD1 (6 bases). V was cut by 3 bases and J by 5 bases, with 17 bases left in between. The germline CDR1 and CDR2 sequences are SGHDT and YYEEEE. This CDR3 region has 15 residues.

This sequence joins TRBV4-1 and TRBJ2-5, with TRBD1 matching 7 bases. J gave up 5 bases and V 1 base, and 7 bases lay outside the gene matches. The CDR3 extends over 15 amino acids. Germline CDR1 and CDR2: MGHRA and YSYEKL. The CDR3 sequence is CASSQVPGTEETQYF. For the CDR3, the DNA is TGCGCCAGCAGCCAAGTTCCCGGGACAGAGGAGACCCAGTACTTC.

The chain couples TRBV5-1 to TRBJ2-1, with 11 bases lining up with TRBD2. Germline loops: CDR1 SGHRS, CDR2 YFSETQ. The CDR3 loop spans 16 amino acids. J lost 8 bases, V lost 3 bases, and 10 bases had no gene match. CDR3 bases: TGCGCCAGCAGCTCTAAAACCGGGACTAGCGGCGATGAGCAGTTCTTC. Amino acids: CASSSKTGTSGDEQFF.

V and J are TRBV5-6 and TRBJ1-2; D is uncertain. CDR3 size: 15 residues. The germline V gene has CDR1 SGHDT and CDR2 YYEEEE. V was trimmed by 0 bases and J by 4 bases, leaving 13 bases between them. This CDR3 is CASSLGQSLAYGYTF. In nucleotides, the CDR3 is TGTGCCAGCAGCTTGGGACAAAGTCTGGCCTATGGCTACACCTTC.

V is TRBV9 and J is TRBJ2-2; TRBD1 matches 7 bases. CDR1 and CDR2 (germline): SGDLS, YYNGEE. CDR3 size: 14 residues. The V and J ends lost 4 bases and 6 bases, in that order; junction bases with no gene match: 6. This CDR3 reads CASSFTGVSGELFF. The CDR3 region has the DNA TGTGCCAGCAGCTTTACAGGGGTATCCGGGGAGCTGTTTTTT.

The chain joins TRBV5-5 to TRBJ1-5, with D possibly being TRBD1 (6 bases). Trimming left V 4 bases short and J 0 bases short, with 11 bases between. The CDR3 contains 15 residues. Germline V lookup: CDR1 SGHKS, CDR2 YYEKEE (reference sequence). Here the CDR3 DNA reads TGTGCCAGCAGCAGGACAGTCTATAGCAATCAGCCCCAGCATTTT. Its translation: CASSRTVYSNQPQHF.